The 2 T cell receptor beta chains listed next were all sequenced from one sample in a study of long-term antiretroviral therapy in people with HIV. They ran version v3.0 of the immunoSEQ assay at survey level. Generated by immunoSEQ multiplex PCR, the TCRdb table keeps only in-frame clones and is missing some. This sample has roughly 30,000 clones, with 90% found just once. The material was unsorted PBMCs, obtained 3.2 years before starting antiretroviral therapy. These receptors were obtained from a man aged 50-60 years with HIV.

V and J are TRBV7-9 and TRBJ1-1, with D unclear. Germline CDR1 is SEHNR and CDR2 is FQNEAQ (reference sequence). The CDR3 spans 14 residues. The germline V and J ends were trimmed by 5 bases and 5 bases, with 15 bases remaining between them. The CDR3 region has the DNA TGTGCCAGCAGCCCACTTCTGTGGGGAACTGAAGCTTTCTTT. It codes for CASSPLLWGTEAFF.

The CDR3 sequence: CASAQGVNTEAFF. The CDR3 DNA is TGCGCCAGCGCGCAGGGTGTGAACACTGAAGCTTTCTTT. J is TRBJ1-1 and V is TRBV5-1, with D perhaps TRBD1 (5 bases). The length of the CDR3 is 13 residues. In germline, CDR1 is SGHRS, CDR2 YFSETQ. With 7 bases removed from V and 0 bases from J, the gap between germline ends came to 10 bases.